One sample yielded the 22 T cell receptor beta chains listed below, sequenced in a study of T cell clonotyping in hematopoietic cell transplantation. Assay: immunoSEQ multiplex PCR; the TCRdb copy retains only in-frame clones and omits some. The sample lists about 41,000 clones; roughly 85% were seen once. The sample's time point: recipient sample about 28 days before transplant, after cytoreduction. Here the sequenced sample was peripheral blood mononuclear cells, taken before stem cell transplant. The receptors come from a man aged 60 to 69 with acute myeloid leukemia. Some clones in this sample may be carry-over from other donors' samples.

The chain employs TRBV9 and TRBJ1-4; TRBD1 matches at 8 bases. The CDR3 is made up of 15 amino acids. J was trimmed by 7 bases and V by 10 bases; bases with no gene match: 15. Germline V gives CDR1 SGDLS, CDR2 YYNGEE. Written as DNA, the CDR3 is TGTGCCCGACGGACAGGGAATGGTAAGCGTGAAAAACTGTTTTTT. The encoded protein is CARRTGNGKREKLFF.

The rearrangement uses TRBV27 and TRBJ2-3; 10 bases line up with TRBD2. V trimming: 5 bases; J trimming: 2 bases; junction bases outside the gene matches: 1. CDR3 length: 14 residues. From germline, CDR1 is MNHEY and CDR2 SMNVEV (reference sequence). CDR3 in DNA: TGTGCCAGCAGTCTAGCGGGGGCCACAGATACGCAGTATTTT. Protein product: CASSLAGATDTQYF.

The chain uses TRBV19 and TRBJ1-5, with D tentatively TRBD1 (5 bases). The length of the CDR3 is 13 residues. The V end lost 8 bases, the J end lost 10 bases, and 18 bases lay between the germline ends. CDR1 is LNHDA and CDR2 is SQIVND in the germline V gene (reference sequence). CDR3 nucleotide sequence: TGTGCCAGTGCTGGGACCGTAGCTTTACCCCAGCATTTT. Its translation: CASAGTVALPQHF.

There are a few counts of this clone. The V and J genes are TRBV7-8 and TRBJ2-7; 12 positions match TRBD2. The germline CDR1 and CDR2 sequences are SGHVS and FQNEAQ. The CDR3 contains 16 residues. J was trimmed by 3 bases and V by 4 bases; bases with no gene match: 7. CDR3 protein: CASSSWTSGEDYEQYF. Here the CDR3 DNA reads TGTGCCAGCAGCTCTTGGACTAGCGGGGAGGACTACGAGCAGTACTTC.

The chain couples TRBV7-2 to TRBJ2-5; D may be TRBD1 (6 bases). This CDR3 has 14 amino acids. The V gene's germline CDR1 is SGHTA and CDR2 FQGNSA. The V end was cut by 5 bases, the J end by 0 bases, with 10 bases between. For the CDR3, the DNA is TGTGCCAGCAGCGCAGACAGGTACCAAGAGACCCAGTACTTC. It encodes CASSADRYQETQYF.

The V and J genes are TRBV28 and TRBJ2-3; D is uncertain. CDR1 is MDHEN, CDR2 SYDVKM, per germline. The CDR3 covers 16 residues. V was shortened by 6 bases and J by 1 base, with 17 bases between the two germline ends. The CDR3 DNA is TGTGCCAGCAGCACCTCCTCTCCCCCTGGCACAGATACGCAGTATTTT. It translates to CASSTSSPPGTDTQYF.

The chain couples TRBV6-5 to TRBJ2-7; no clear D gene. The germline V gene has CDR1 MNHEY and CDR2 SVGAGI. The CDR3 length is 11 residues. V was clipped by 5 bases and J by 6 bases, with 8 bases between them. The CDR3 loop reads CASSRSSEQYF. The CDR3 coding sequence is TGTGCCAGCAGTCGCTCGAGCGAGCAGTACTTC.

This clone came up once. This chain uses TRBV5-4 with TRBJ2-2; tentative D call: TRBD2 (5 bases). The CDR3 has 13 residues. Trimming pared 5 bases from V and 7 bases from J, leaving 12 bases between. The germline V gene has CDR1 SGHNT and CDR2 YYREEE (reference sequence). CDR3 in amino acids: CASRPDYSGELFF. CDR3 DNA sequence: TGTGCCAGCAGACCAGACTACAGCGGGGAGCTGTTTTTT. Combining the CDR3 with reference TRBV5-4 and TRBJ2-2 gives the whole variable domain ETGVTQSPTHLIKTRGQQVTLRCSSQSGHNTVSWYQQALGQGPQFIFQYYREEENGRGNFPPRFSGLQFPNYSSELNVNALELDDSALYLCASRPDYSGELFFGEGSRLTVL.

The chain recombines TRBV9 with TRBJ2-7; possibly TRBD2 for D (6 bases). V was pared by 2 bases and J by 5 bases, with 11 bases between. CDR3 length: 13 amino acids. CDR1 and CDR2 from the germline V gene are SGDLS and YYNGEE. CDR3 sequence (DNA): TGTGCCAGCAGCGTGGCGGGGATCAACGAGCAGTACTTC. Amino acids: CASSVAGINEQYF. The full variable domain, its missing parts supplied by reference TRBV9 and TRBJ2-7, is DSGVTQTPKHLITATGQRVTLRCSPRSGDLSVYWYQQSLDQGLQFLIQYYNGEERAKGNILERFSAQQFPDLHSELNLSSLELGDSALYFCASSVAGINEQYFGPGTRLTVT.

This rearrangement joins TRBV21-1 to TRBJ1-5; the D segment call TRBD1 is taken from the table without a DNA check. TRBV21-1 is labeled a pseudogene. The CDR3 loop spans 20 amino acids. The CDR3 reads CASPTRDRGLPQGVNQPQHF. The DNA for the CDR3 is TGTGCCAGCCCCACCCGCGACAGGGGGCTCCCCCAAGGGGTGAATCAGCCCCAGCATTTT.

The chain is built from TRBV5-1 and TRBJ2-7, with TRBD2 identical over 7 bases. J gave up 6 bases and V 3 bases, and 9 bases lay outside the gene matches. The V gene's germline CDR1 is SGHRS and CDR2 YFSETQ. This CDR3 comprises 14 residues. CDR3 bases: TGCGCCAGCAGCTCCGCGACAGCGGGGCTCGAGCAGTACTTC. This gives the protein CASSSATAGLEQYF.

The rearrangement uses TRBV7-6 and TRBJ2-7, with TRBD1 identical over 8 bases. Germline-derived CDR1 and CDR2 are SGHVS and FNYEAQ. The CDR3 extends over 14 amino acids. V trimming: 1 base; J trimming: 5 bases; junction bases outside the gene matches: 4. CDR3 sequence (DNA): TGTGCCAGCAGCTTAGAGGACAGGGAACACGAGCAGTACTTC. The encoded protein is CASSLEDREHEQYF.

With respect to this clone: Other DNA sequences in the same sample also yield this CDR3. The rearrangement links TRBV7-9 to TRBJ1-6, with D possibly being TRBD1 (5 bases). Germline V gene data show CDR1 as SEHNR and CDR2 as FQNEAQ (reference sequence). V was pared by 4 bases and J by 3 bases, with 13 bases between. This CDR3 has 16 amino acids. The CDR3 DNA reads TGTGCCAGCAGCTCCGGAGCAGGGTTCTATAATTCACCCCTCCACTTT. It encodes CASSSGAGFYNSPLHF.

The chain recombines TRBV2 with TRBJ2-2; D not certain. Looked up from germline, CDR1 is SNHLY and CDR2 is FYNNEI. The CDR3 sequence is 16 residues long. V lost 2 bases, J lost 0 bases, and 10 bases lay in between. The CDR3 loop is CASSELGPSNTGELFF. The DNA for the CDR3 is TGTGCCAGCAGTGAACTTGGACCGTCGAACACCGGGGAGCTGTTTTTT.

The chain couples TRBV5-6 to TRBJ2-3; the match to TRBD2 covers 7 bases. Unmatched junction bases numbered 6, after V lost 2 bases and J lost 0 bases. Germline V lookup: CDR1 SGHDT, CDR2 YYEEEE. This CDR3 contains 16 residues. The DNA for the CDR3 is TGTGCCAGCAGCTTTTTGAGCGGGGATAGCACAGATACGCAGTATTTT. This codes for CASSFLSGDSTDTQYF.

The chain combines TRBV25-1 with TRBJ2-2; a possible D gene is TRBD1 (6 bases). The germline V gene encodes CDR1 MGHDK and CDR2 SYGVNS. This CDR3 has 16 amino acids. Trimming shortened V by 5 bases and J by 3 bases, and 16 bases separated the two germline ends. CDR3 sequence (DNA): TGTGCCAGCAGTCCCCTAGGACAGAGCCACACCGGGGAGCTGTTTTTT. Its protein is CASSPLGQSHTGELFF.

This chain links TRBV28 with TRBJ2-7; TRBD1 aligns across 7 bases. The germline CDR1 and CDR2 sequences are MDHEN and SYDVKM. This CDR3 is built from 15 residues. The trim removed 3 bases at V and 0 bases at J, leaving 5 bases unmatched. Here the CDR3 reads CASSLEGGTSYEQYF. The DNA for the CDR3 is TGTGCCAGCAGTTTGGAAGGGGGCACCTCCTACGAGCAGTACTTC.

This clone was recorded a few times. The V gene is TRBV10-3, the J gene TRBJ1-2; unclear D gene. The CDR3 runs 15 residues. Germline assignment: CDR1 ENHRY and CDR2 SYGVKD. Trimming removed 0 bases from V and 9 bases from J, with 17 bases in between. The DNA of the CDR3 is TGTGCCATCAGTGAGTCACTAGCGGGGTCATTTAGCTACACCTTC. It encodes CAISESLAGSFSYTF.

The genes are TRBV10-3 and TRBJ2-5; 11 bases match TRBD1. Germline assignment: CDR1 ENHRY and CDR2 SYGVKD. There are 14 residues in the CDR3. Germline trimming cut 6 bases from V and 7 bases from J; bases unmatched to any gene: 7. The CDR3 DNA follows: TGTGCCATCAGCGGGACAGGGGGTTTGGGGACCCAGTACTTC. Encoded protein: CAISGTGGLGTQYF.

This CDR3 reads CASSILGTGRNEKLFF. For the CDR3, the DNA is TGTGCCAGTAGTATTTTGGGGACAGGGAGGAATGAAAAACTGTTTTTT. V and J are TRBV19 and TRBJ1-4; 9 bases line up with TRBD1. CDR1 and CDR2 from the germline V gene are LNHDA and SQIVND (reference sequence). This CDR3 is 16 amino acids long. J gave up 5 bases and V 3 bases, and 7 bases lay outside the gene matches.

V usage is TRBV2 and J usage is TRBJ2-7; weak D call: TRBD1 (6 bases). CDR1 is SNHLY and CDR2 is FYNNEI in the germline V gene. The CDR3 runs 14 residues. V lost 4 bases and J 2 bases, leaving 12 bases between the germline ends. CDR3 sequence (DNA): TGTGCCAGCAGTGTACAGGGTCCTGCCTACGAGCAGTACTTC. Translated, it gives CASSVQGPAYEQYF.

This clone showed up just once. The V and J genes are TRBV28 and TRBJ2-5, with 12 bases fitting TRBD2. Germline CDR1 MDHEN, CDR2 SYDVKM. This CDR3 spans 14 amino acids. The J segment lost 0 bases and the V segment lost 8 bases, leaving 1 base of the junction unmatched. Written as DNA, the CDR3 is TGTGCCAGCCGACTAGCGGGGGACCAAGAGACCCAGTACTTC. It yields the protein CASRLAGDQETQYF.